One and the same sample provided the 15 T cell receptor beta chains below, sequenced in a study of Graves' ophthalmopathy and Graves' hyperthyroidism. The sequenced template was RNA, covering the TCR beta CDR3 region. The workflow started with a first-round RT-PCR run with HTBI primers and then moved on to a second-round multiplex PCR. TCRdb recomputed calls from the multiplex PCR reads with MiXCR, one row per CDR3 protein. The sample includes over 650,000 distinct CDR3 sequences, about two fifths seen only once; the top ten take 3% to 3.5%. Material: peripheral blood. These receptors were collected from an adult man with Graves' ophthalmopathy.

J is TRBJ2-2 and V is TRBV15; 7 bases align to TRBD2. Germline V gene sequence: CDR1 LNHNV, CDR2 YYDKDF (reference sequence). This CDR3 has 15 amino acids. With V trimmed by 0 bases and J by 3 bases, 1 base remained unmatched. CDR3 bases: TGTGCCACCAGCAGAGATCTAGCGGACACCGGGGAGCTGTTTTTT. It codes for CATSRDLADTGELFF.

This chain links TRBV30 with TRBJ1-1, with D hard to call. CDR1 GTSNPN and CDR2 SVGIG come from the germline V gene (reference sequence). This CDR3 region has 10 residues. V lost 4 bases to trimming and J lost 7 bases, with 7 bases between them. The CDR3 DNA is TGTGCCTGGATACAGCTTGAAGCTTTCTTT. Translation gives CAWIQLEAFF.

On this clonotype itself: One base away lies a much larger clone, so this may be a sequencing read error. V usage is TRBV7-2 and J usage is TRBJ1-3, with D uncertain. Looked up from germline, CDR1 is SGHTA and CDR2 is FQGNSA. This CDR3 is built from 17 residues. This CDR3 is CANSLVQTISSGNTIYF. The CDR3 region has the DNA TGTGCCAACAGCTTAGTACAGACAATCTCCTCTGGAAACACCATATATTTT.

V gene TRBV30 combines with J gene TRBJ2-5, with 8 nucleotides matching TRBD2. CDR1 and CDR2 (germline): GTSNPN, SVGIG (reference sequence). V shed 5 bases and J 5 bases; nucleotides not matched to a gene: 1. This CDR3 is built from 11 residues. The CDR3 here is CAWGGGETQYF. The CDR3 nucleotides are TGTGCCTGGGGCGGGGGGGAGACCCAGTACTTC.

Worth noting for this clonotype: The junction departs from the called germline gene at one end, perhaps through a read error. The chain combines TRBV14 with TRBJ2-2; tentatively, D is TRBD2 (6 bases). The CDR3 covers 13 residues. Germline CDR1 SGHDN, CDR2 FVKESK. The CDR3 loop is CASSQVYTGGLFF. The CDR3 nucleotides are TGTGCCAGCAGCCAAGTTTATACCGGGGGGCTGTTTTTT.

The CDR3 protein is CASSARATGTEAFF. CDR3 nucleotides: TGTGCCAGCAGTGCTAGGGCTACGGGTACTGAAGCTTTCTTT. The chain carries TRBV25-1 and TRBJ1-1, with unresolved D. CDR3 length equals 14 residues. Germline V gene sequence: CDR1 MGHDK, CDR2 SYGVNS. Trimming left V 4 bases short and J 5 bases short, with 14 bases between.

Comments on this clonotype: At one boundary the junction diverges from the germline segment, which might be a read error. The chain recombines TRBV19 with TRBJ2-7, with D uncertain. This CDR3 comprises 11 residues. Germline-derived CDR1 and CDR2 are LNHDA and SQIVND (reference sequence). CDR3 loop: CACSTGYEQYF. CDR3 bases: TGTGCCTGTAGTACCGGTTACGAGCAGTACTTC.

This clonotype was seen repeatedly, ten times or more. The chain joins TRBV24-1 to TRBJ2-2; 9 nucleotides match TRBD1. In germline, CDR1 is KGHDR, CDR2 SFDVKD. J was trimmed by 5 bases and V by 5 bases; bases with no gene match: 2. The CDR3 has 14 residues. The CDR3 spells CATSAGQGTGELFF. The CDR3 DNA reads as TGTGCCACCAGTGCCGGACAGGGGACCGGGGAGCTGTTTTTT.

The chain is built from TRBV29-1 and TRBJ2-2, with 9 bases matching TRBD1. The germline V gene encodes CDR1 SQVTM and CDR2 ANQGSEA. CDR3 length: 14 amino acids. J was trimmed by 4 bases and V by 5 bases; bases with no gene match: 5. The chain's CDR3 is CSVLPGQGTGELFF. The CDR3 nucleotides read TGCAGCGTTCTACCGGGACAGGGCACCGGGGAGCTGTTTTTT.

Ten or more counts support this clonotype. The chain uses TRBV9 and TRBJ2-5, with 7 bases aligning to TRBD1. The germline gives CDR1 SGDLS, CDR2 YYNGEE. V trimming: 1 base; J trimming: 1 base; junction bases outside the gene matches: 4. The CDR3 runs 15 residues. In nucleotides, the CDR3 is TGTGCCAGCAGCGTAACGACAGGGTCCCAAGAGACCCAGTACTTC. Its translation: CASSVTTGSQETQYF.

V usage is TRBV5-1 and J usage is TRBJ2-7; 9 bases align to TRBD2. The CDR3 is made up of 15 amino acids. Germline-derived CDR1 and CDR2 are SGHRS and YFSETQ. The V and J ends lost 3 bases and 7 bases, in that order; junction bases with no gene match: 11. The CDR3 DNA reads TGCGCCAGCAGCTCAGGGACTAGCCCAGACAATGAGCAGTACTTC. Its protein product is CASSSGTSPDNEQYF. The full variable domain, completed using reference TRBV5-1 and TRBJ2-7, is KAGVTQTPRYLIKTRGQQVTLSCSPISGHRSVSWYQQTPGQGLQFLFEYFSETQRNKGNFPGRFSGRQFSNSRSEMNVSTLELGDSALYLCASSSGTSPDNEQYFGPGTRLTVT.

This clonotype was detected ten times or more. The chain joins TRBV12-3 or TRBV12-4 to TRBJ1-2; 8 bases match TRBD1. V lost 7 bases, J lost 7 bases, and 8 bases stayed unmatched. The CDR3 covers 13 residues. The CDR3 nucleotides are TGTGCCAGCACGCAGGGGGCGCAGGCTGGCTACACCTTC. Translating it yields CASTQGAQAGYTF.

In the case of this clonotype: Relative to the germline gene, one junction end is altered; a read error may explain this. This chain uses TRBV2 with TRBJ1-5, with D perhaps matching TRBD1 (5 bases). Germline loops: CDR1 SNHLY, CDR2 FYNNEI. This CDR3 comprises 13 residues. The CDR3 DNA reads TGTGCCGGCAGGACGGACGGGACGGGGCAGCCGCATTTT. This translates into CAGRTDGTGQPHF.

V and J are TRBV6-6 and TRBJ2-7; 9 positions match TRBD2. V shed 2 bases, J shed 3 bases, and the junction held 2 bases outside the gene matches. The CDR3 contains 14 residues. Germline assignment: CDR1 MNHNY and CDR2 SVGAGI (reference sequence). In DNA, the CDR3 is TGTGCCAGCAGTTACCTAGCGGGGAACTACGAGCAGTACTTC. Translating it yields CASSYLAGNYEQYF.

The CDR3 protein is CATSRVVGDYGYTF. The DNA of the CDR3 is TGTGCCACCAGCAGAGTGGTAGGGGACTATGGCTACACCTTC. The gene calls are TRBV15 and TRBJ1-2; D may be TRBD1 (5 bases). Trimming took 1 base from V and 3 from J, leaving 9 bases between them. The CDR3 length is 14 residues. Germline lookup yields CDR1 LNHNV and CDR2 YYDKDF (reference sequence).